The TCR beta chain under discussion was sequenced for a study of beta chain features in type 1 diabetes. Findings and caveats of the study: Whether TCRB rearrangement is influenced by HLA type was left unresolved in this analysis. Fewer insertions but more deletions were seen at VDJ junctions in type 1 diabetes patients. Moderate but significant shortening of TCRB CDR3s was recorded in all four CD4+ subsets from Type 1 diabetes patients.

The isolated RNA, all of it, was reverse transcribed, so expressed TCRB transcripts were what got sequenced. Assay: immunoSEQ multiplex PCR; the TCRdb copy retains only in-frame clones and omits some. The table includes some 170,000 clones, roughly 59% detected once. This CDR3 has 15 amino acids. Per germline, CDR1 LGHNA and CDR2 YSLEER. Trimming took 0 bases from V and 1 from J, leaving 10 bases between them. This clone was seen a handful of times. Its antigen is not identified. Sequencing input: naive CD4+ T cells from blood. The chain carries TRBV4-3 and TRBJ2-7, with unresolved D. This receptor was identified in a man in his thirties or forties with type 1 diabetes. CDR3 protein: CASSQDRRGSYEQYF. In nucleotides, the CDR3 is TGCGCCAGCAGCCAAGATCGGCGTGGTTCCTACGAGCAGTACTTC.